One sample yielded the 15 T cell receptor beta chains listed below, sequenced in a study of T-cell reconstitution after alpha-beta-depleted transplantation in children. Researchers prepared the TCRbeta library using unique molecular identifiers, the study reports. TCRdb independently ran MiXCR on the PCR reads; one entry per CDR3 protein. The top ten clones hold over 3% of a sample with about 540,000 distinct CDR3 sequences, approximately 16% of them seen once. The sample in question was PBMCs from the stem cell graft donor, obtained from the stem cell graft. The source is a human donor who donated a stem cell graft to a child with acute lymphoblastic leukemia.

This clonotype was seen ten or more times. This rearrangement joins TRBV12-3 or TRBV12-4 to TRBJ1-2, with D perhaps matching TRBD1 (6 bases). The CDR3 is 13 residues long. Trimming took 6 bases from V and 3 from J, leaving 11 bases between them. CDR3 in amino acids: CASSATGHYGYTF. CDR3 nucleotide sequence: TGTGCCAGCAGCGCGACAGGACACTATGGCTACACCTTC.

The chain recombines TRBV5-1 with TRBJ2-1; D possibly corresponds to TRBD2 (6 bases). Deletions cut 1 base from V and 5 bases from J, with 16 bases between. The germline V gene encodes CDR1 SGHRS and CDR2 YFSETQ. CDR3 length: 16 residues. The CDR3 here is CASSLTGRLEDNEQFF. For the CDR3, the DNA is TGCGCCAGCAGCTTGACCGGCCGACTAGAGGACAATGAGCAGTTCTTC.

Concerning this clonotype itself: At one boundary the junction diverges from the germline segment, which might be a read error. J is TRBJ2-7 and V is TRBV3-1; D gene unclear. CDR1 and CDR2 from the germline V gene are LGHDT and YNNKEL (reference sequence). The CDR3 contains 12 residues. CDR3 sequence: CASSGLGYEHYF. For the CDR3, the DNA is TGTGCCTCGTCCGGATTGGGCTACGAGCATTACTTC.

This clonotype was detected only a few times. The chain carries TRBV12-3 or TRBV12-4 and TRBJ2-7; 11 bases align to TRBD2. V dropped 9 bases and J dropped 2; count of bases not matched to a gene: 12. CDR3 size: 16 residues. The CDR3 region has the DNA TGTGCCAGGAGTGGGACCGGGACTAGCGGAACCTACGAGCAGTACTTC. It yields the protein CARSGTGTSGTYEQYF.

The CDR3 loop reads CASSQVQDSYEQYF. The CDR3 nucleotides read TGTGCCAGCAGCCAAGTACAGGACTCCTACGAGCAGTACTTC. This chain connects TRBV3-1 to TRBJ2-7, with D perhaps TRBD1 (5 bases). Germline values: CDR1 LGHDT, CDR2 YNNKEL (reference sequence). The CDR3 runs 14 residues. V was trimmed by 1 base and J by 0 bases, leaving 7 bases between them.

This clonotype showed up just a few times. V is TRBV9 and J is TRBJ2-1, with D tentatively TRBD2 (6 bases). This CDR3 is 15 amino acids long. With 4 bases removed from V and 4 bases from J, the gap between germline ends came to 15 bases. Germline CDR1 and CDR2: SGDLS and YYNGEE. CDR3 nucleotide sequence: TGTGCCAGCAGCCCCCCAGCGGGTCTATACAATGAGCAGTTCTTC. Translating it yields CASSPPAGLYNEQFF.

This rearrangement joins TRBV9 to TRBJ1-2, with TRBD1 matching over 7 bases. The CDR3 extends over 15 amino acids. Germline V gene data show CDR1 as SGDLS and CDR2 as YYNGEE. The junction had 5 bases not matched to a gene; V was cut back by 0 bases and J by 3 bases. The DNA for the CDR3 is TGTGCCAGCAGCGTAGACAGGGGAAAAGACTATGGCTACACCTTC. It yields the protein CASSVDRGKDYGYTF.

The chain combines TRBV11-2 with TRBJ2-1, with D tentatively TRBD2 (5 bases). This CDR3 spans 14 amino acids. Germline V gene data show CDR1 as SGHAT and CDR2 as FQNNGV. V was pared by 5 bases and J by 6 bases, with 14 bases between. The DNA of the CDR3 is TGTGCCAGCAGCCCATCTAGGAGGAGCAATGAGCAGTTCTTC. Translating gives CASSPSRRSNEQFF.

In its sample, this clonotype was seen once. V and J are TRBV20-1 and TRBJ2-2; 11 bases fit TRBD2. V lost 3 bases to trimming and J lost 4 bases; unmatched junction nucleotides: 7. Germline V gives CDR1 DFQATT, CDR2 SNEGSKA (reference sequence). This CDR3 contains 16 residues. CDR3 in DNA: TGCAGTGCTAGCCCCCTGGGACTAGCGGTCACCGGGGAGCTGTTTTTT. Protein: CSASPLGLAVTGELFF.

This clonotype was recorded only once. The chain is built from TRBV13 and TRBJ2-7; TRBD2 aligns across 8 bases. CDR1 PRHDT and CDR2 FYEKMQ come from the germline V gene (reference sequence). Trimming took 5 bases from V and 4 from J; bases not matched to a gene: 10. The CDR3 has 15 amino acids. The CDR3 loop reads CASSILAGGSYEQYF. DNA of the CDR3: TGTGCCAGCAGCATTCTAGCGGGTGGGTCTTACGAGCAGTACTTC.

The V call is TRBV5-8, the J call TRBJ1-2; 10 positions agree with TRBD1. V shed 4 bases and J 8 bases; nucleotides not matched to a gene: 14. The CDR3 is 16 residues long. Germline V CDR1 and CDR2: SGHTS, YDEGEE. This CDR3 is CASSGPGTGAPGGYTF. The CDR3 bases are TGTGCCAGCAGCGGACCCGGGACAGGGGCCCCTGGGGGCTACACCTTC. Using reference TRBV5-8 and TRBJ1-2 for the parts outside the CDR3, the full variable domain is EAGVTQSPTHLIKTRGQQATLRCSPISGHTSVYWYQQALGLGLQFLLWYDEGEERNRGNFPPRFSGRQFPNYSSELNVNALELEDSALYLCASSGPGTGAPGGYTFGSGTRLTVV.

This sequence joins TRBV7-7 and TRBJ2-5, with 7 nucleotides matching TRBD2. The germline V gene encodes CDR1 SSHAT and CDR2 FNYEAQ (reference sequence). V lost 2 bases to trimming and J lost 0 bases; unmatched junction nucleotides: 9. The CDR3 covers 17 residues. CDR3 sequence (DNA): TGTGCCAGCAGCTTACAGCCCTACGGGAGGTACCAAGAGACCCAGTACTTC. This encodes CASSLQPYGRYQETQYF.

The V and J genes are TRBV4-1 and TRBJ2-4, with unresolved D. The CDR3 covers 16 residues. V lost 1 base, J lost 0 bases, and 10 bases lay in between. CDR1 is MGHRA, CDR2 YSYEKL, per germline. The CDR3 protein is CASSQAGSPAKNIQYF. The CDR3 DNA sequence: TGCGCCAGCAGCCAAGCGGGTTCCCCAGCCAAAAACATTCAGTACTTC.

The chain uses TRBV20-1 and TRBJ2-7; D not resolved. Germline CDR1 DFQATT, CDR2 SNEGSKA (reference sequence). Trimming shortened V by 5 bases and J by 1 base, and 18 bases separated the two germline ends. The CDR3 runs 15 residues. DNA for the CDR3: TGCAGTGCTTCCGCGCTCGGACGGCCGTCCTACGAGCAGTACTTC. It specifies CSASALGRPSYEQYF.

The chain has TRBV18 and TRBJ2-7, with 9 bases fitting TRBD1. The CDR3 loop spans 15 amino acids. The J segment lost 6 bases and the V segment lost 2 bases, leaving 8 bases of the junction unmatched. From germline, CDR1 is KGHSH and CDR2 LQKENI. The CDR3 DNA follows: TGTGCCAGCTCACCAAACAGGGGGCTATTGGGCGAGCAGTACTTC. Amino acids: CASSPNRGLLGEQYF.